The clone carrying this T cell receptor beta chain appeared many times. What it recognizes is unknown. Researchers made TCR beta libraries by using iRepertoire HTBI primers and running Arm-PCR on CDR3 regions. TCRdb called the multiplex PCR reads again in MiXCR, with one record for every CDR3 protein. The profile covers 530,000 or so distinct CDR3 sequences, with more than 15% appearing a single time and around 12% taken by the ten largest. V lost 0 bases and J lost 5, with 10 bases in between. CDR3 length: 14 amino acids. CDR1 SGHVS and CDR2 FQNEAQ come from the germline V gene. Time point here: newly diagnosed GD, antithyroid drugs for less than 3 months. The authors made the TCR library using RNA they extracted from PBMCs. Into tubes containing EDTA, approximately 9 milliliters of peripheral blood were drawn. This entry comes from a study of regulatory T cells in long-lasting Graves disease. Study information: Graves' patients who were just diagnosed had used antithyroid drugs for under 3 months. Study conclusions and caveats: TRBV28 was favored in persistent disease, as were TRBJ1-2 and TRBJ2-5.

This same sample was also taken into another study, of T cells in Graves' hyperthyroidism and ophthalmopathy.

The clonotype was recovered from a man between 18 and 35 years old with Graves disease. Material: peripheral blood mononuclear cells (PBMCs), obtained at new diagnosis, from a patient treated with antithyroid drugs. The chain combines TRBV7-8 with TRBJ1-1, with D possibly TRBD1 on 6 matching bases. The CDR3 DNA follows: TGTGCCAGCAGCTTAGCCAGGGGCTCTACTGAAGCTTTCTTT. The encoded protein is CASSLARGSTEAFF.